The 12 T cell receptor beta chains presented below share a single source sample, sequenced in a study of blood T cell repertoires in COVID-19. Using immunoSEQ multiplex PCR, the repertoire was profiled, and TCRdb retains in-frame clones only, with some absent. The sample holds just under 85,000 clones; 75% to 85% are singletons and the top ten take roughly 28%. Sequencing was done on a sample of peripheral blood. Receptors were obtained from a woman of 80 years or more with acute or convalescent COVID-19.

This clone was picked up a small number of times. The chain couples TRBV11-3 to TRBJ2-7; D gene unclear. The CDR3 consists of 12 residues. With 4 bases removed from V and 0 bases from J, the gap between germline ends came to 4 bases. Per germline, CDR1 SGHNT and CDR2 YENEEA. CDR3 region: CASSSSSYEQYF. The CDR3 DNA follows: TGTGCCAGCAGCTCGAGCTCCTACGAGCAGTACTTC. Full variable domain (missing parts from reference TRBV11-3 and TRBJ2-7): EAGVVQSPRYKIIEKKQPVAFWCNPISGHNTLYWYLQNLGQGPELLIRYENEEAVDDSQLPKDRFSAERLKGVDSTLKIQPAELGDSAVYLCASSSSSYEQYFGPGTRLTVT.

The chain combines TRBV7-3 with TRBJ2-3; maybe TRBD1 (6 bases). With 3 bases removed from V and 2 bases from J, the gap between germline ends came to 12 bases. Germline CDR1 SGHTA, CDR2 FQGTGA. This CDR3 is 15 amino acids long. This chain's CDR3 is CASSFRGHFTDTQYF. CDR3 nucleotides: TGTGCCAGCAGCTTCCGGGGACATTTCACAGATACGCAGTATTTT. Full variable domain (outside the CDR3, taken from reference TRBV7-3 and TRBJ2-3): GAGVSQTPSNKVTEKGKYVELRCDPISGHTALYWYRQSLGQGPEFLIYFQGTGAADDSGLPNDRFFAVRPEGSVSTLKIQRTERGDSAVYLCASSFRGHFTDTQYFGPGTRLTVL.

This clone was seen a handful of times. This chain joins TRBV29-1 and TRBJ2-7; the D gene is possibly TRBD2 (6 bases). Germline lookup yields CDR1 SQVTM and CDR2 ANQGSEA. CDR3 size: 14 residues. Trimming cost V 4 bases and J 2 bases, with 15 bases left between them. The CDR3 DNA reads TGCAGCGTTGTCTTAACGGGAGCTACCTACGAGCAGTACTTC. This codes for CSVVLTGATYEQYF.

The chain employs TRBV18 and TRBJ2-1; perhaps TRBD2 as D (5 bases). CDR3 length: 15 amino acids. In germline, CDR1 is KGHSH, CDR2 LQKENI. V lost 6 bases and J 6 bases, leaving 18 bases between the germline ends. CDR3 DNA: TGTGCCAGCTCCTTAGGACTTAAAAGTGGCAATGAGCAGTTCTTC. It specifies CASSLGLKSGNEQFF.

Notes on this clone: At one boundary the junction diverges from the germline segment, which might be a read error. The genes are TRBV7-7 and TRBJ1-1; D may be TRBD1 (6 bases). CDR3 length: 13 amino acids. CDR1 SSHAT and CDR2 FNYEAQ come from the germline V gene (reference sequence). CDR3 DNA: TGTGCTAGCAGCTTCTCAGGGGAAACTGAAGCTTTCTTT. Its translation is CASSFSGETEAFF.

The CDR3 loop reads CASSPRQEDTGELFF. The CDR3 DNA sequence: TGTGCCAGCTCACCACGGCAAGAAGACACCGGGGAGCTGTTTTTT. J is TRBJ2-2 and V is TRBV18; D is undetermined. The germline gives CDR1 KGHSH, CDR2 LQKENI. V gave up 1 base and J gave up 3 bases, with 9 bases separating them. The CDR3 has 15 amino acids.

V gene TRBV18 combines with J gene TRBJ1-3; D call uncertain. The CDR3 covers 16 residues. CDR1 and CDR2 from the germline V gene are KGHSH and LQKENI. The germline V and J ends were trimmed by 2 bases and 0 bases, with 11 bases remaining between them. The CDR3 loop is CASSPTRASSGNTIYF. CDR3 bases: TGTGCCAGCTCACCAACTCGCGCTTCCTCTGGAAACACCATATATTTT.

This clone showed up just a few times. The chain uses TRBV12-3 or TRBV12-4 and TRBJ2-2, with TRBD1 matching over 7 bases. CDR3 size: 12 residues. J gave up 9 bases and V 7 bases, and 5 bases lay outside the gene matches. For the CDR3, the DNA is TGTGCCAGCACCAGGGACAGCCGGGAGCTGTTTTTT. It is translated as CASTRDSRELFF.

CDR3 DNA: TGTGCCTGGAGTGTACAGGACAGGGGGCTCGATGGCTACACCTTC. Amino acid sequence: CAWSVQDRGLDGYTF. The chain employs TRBV30 and TRBJ1-2; 11 nucleotides agree with TRBD1. The CDR3 contains 15 residues. J gave up 6 bases and V 0 bases, and 6 bases lay outside the gene matches. Germline lookup yields CDR1 GTSNPN and CDR2 SVGIG (reference sequence).

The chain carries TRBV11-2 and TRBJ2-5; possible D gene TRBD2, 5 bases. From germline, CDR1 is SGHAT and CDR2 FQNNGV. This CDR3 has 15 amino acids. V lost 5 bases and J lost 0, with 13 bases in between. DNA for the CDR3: TGTGCCAGCAGCCAGACCAGCGGAAACCAAGAGACCCAGTACTTC. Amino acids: CASSQTSGNQETQYF.

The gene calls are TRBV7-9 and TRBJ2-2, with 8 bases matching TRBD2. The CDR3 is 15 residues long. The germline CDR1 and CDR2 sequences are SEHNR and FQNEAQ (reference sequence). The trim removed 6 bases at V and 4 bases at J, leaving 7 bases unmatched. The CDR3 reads CASRSGAGVTGELFF. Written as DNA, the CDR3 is TGTGCCAGCAGGTCGGGAGCGGGAGTCACCGGGGAGCTGTTTTTT.

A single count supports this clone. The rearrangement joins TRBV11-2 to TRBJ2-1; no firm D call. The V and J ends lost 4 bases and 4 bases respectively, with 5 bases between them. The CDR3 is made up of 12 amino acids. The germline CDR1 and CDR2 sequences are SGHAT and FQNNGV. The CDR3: CASSSLYNEQFF. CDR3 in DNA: TGTGCCAGCAGCTCACTATACAATGAGCAGTTCTTC.